A selection of T cell receptor beta chains follows, all from one sample in a study of T cells in localized non-small cell lung cancer. The protocol was immunoSEQ multiplex PCR, while the TCRdb copy is restricted to in-frame clones and leaves out a portion. The sample lists tens of thousands of clones, 87% occurring once. Sequencing was performed on peripheral blood, taken before any cancer treatment. The receptors were gathered from a man between 40 and 70 years old with stage I squamous cell lung carcinoma. Each CDR3 is given with its conserved first and last residue. A D gene is named only where the DNA matches it firmly. Size is stated for part of the rows, as once, few or many counts, or as a class when the clone is expanded.

CDR3: CAISKEVRGIEAFF
DNA: TGTGCCATCAGCAAAGAGGTAAGAGGGATTGAAGCTTTCTTT
size: -
J: TRBJ1-1
D: -
V: TRBV10-3

CDR3: CASSRLSGAGNTIYF
DNA: TGCGCCAGCAGCCGATTGTCTGGAGCAGGAAACACCATATATTTT
size: -
J: TRBJ1-3
D: -
V: TRBV5-1

CDR3: CSALWAYEQYF
DNA: TGCAGTGCTCTCTGGGCGTACGAGCAGTACTTC
size: -
J: TRBJ2-7
D: -
V: TRBV20-1

CDR3: CASMRGSYNEQFF
DNA: TGTGCCAGCATGCGGGGGTCCTACAATGAGCAGTTCTTC
size: once
J: TRBJ2-1
D: TRBD2
V: TRBV2

CDR3: CATSSRERGRAFF
DNA: TGTGCCACCAGCAGCCGGGAGAGGGGACGAGCTTTCTTT
size: -
J: TRBJ1-1
D: -
V: TRBV15

CDR3: CASGDRIYEQYF
DNA: TGTGCCAGCGGGGACAGAATCTACGAGCAGTACTTC
size: -
J: TRBJ2-7
D: TRBD1
V: TRBV6-6

CDR3: CASSLASGNEQYF
DNA: TGTGCCAGCAGCTTAGCGTCGGGTAACGAGCAGTACTTC
size: -
J: TRBJ2-7
D: -
V: TRBV7-9

CDR3: CASSSSTAIQETQYF
DNA: TGTGCCAGCAGTTCCTCGACAGCGATCCAAGAGACCCAGTACTTC
size: -
J: TRBJ2-5
D: -
V: TRBV6-6

CDR3: CASSQDLGYEQYF
DNA: TGCGCCAGCAGCCAAGATCTCGGTTACGAGCAGTACTTC
size: -
J: TRBJ2-7
D: -
V: TRBV4-1

CDR3: CASSVASLGGASEQYF
DNA: TGTGCCAGCAGCGTAGCCTCCTTAGGGGGGGCGAGCGAGCAGTACTTC
size: -
J: TRBJ2-7
D: -
V: TRBV9

CDR3: CASRTGANPNYGYTF
DNA: TGTGCCTCAAGGACAGGGGCAAATCCTAACTATGGCTACACCTTC
size: -
J: TRBJ1-2
D: TRBD1
V: TRBV19

CDR3: CASSSGQHRETQYF
DNA: TGCGCCAGCAGCTCGGGACAGCATAGGGAGACCCAGTACTTC
size: -
J: TRBJ2-5
D: TRBD1
V: TRBV5-1

CDR3: CASTQSGGLAFRRGGELFF
DNA: TGTGCCAGCACCCAATCCGGGGGACTAGCGTTTCGTCGGGGCGGGGAGCTGTTTTTT
size: -
J: TRBJ2-2
D: TRBD2
V: TRBV28

CDR3: CASSSGLASTDTQYF
DNA: TGTGCCAGTAGTTCGGGACTAGCGAGCACAGATACGCAGTATTTT
size: -
J: TRBJ2-3
D: TRBD2
V: TRBV19

CDR3: CAIRSDNQPQHF
DNA: TGTGCCATCAGAAGTGACAATCAGCCCCAGCATTTT
size: -
J: TRBJ1-5
D: -
V: TRBV10-3

CDR3: CASSPSGGGTDTQYF
DNA: TGTGCCAGCAGCCCTAGCGGGGGGGGAACAGATACGCAGTATTTT
size: -
J: TRBJ2-3
D: TRBD2
V: TRBV4-2

CDR3: CATKGGSEKLFF
DNA: TGTGCCACGAAAGGGGGCTCTGAAAAACTGTTTTTT
size: -
J: TRBJ1-4
D: TRBD1
V: TRBV2

CDR3: CAISYTEAFF
DNA: TGTGCCATTTCATACACTGAAGCTTTCTTT
size: -
J: TRBJ1-1
D: -
V: TRBV6-1

CDR3: CAISEQSTNEKLFF
DNA: TGTGCCATCAGTGAGCAGTCAACTAATGAAAAACTGTTTTTT
size: -
J: TRBJ1-4
D: -
V: TRBV10-3

CDR3: CASSLDRGGEKLFF
DNA: TGTGCCAGCAGCTTAGACAGGGGGGGTGAAAAACTGTTTTTT
size: -
J: TRBJ1-4
D: TRBD1
V: TRBV7-6

CDR3: CASSSGTWTTEAFF
DNA: TGTGCCAGCAGCTCCGGGACATGGACCACTGAAGCTTTCTTT
size: -
J: TRBJ1-1
D: -
V: TRBV28

CDR3: CASSRRGQGKETQYF
DNA: TGTGCCAGCAGTCGAAGGGGACAGGGCAAAGAGACCCAGTACTTC
size: -
J: TRBJ2-5
D: TRBD1
V: TRBV2

CDR3: CASSPDKNTEAFF
DNA: TGTGCCAGCAGCCCCGACAAGAACACTGAAGCTTTCTTT
size: -
J: TRBJ1-1
D: -
V: TRBV7-9

CDR3: CASSRESGDDEQYF
DNA: TGCGCCAGCAGCCGGGAATCAGGTGACGACGAGCAGTACTTC
size: -
J: TRBJ2-7
D: -
V: TRBV5-1

CDR3: CASSPTSGYKNIQYF
DNA: TGTGCCAGCTCGCCGACTAGCGGATACAAAAACATTCAGTACTTC
size: -
J: TRBJ2-4
D: TRBD2
V: TRBV9

CDR3: CASSSGLTFDLLFKYNEQFF
DNA: TGTGCCAGCAGTTCGGGACTTACCTTTGACCTCCTCTTCAAATACAATGAGCAGTTCTTC
size: few
J: TRBJ2-1
D: -
V: TRBV28

CDR3: CASQQGDAKNIQYF
DNA: TGCGCCAGCCAACAGGGAGATGCCAAAAACATTCAGTACTTC
size: -
J: TRBJ2-4
D: -
V: TRBV5-1

CDR3: CASSLGIQGTGTEAFF
DNA: TGTGCCAGCAGCTTGGGAATCCAGGGTACAGGGACTGAAGCTTTCTTT
size: -
J: TRBJ1-1
D: -
V: TRBV5-4

CDR3: CASSVGGAVYSPLHF
DNA: TGTGCCAGCAGCGTAGGGGGAGCCGTTTACTCACCCCTCCACTTT
size: -
J: TRBJ1-6
D: -
V: TRBV9

CDR3: CASSLERTEAFF
DNA: TGTGCCAGCAGTTTAGAACGGACTGAAGCTTTCTTT
size: -
J: TRBJ1-1
D: -
V: TRBV27

CDR3: CASSALVTDLPLHF
DNA: TGTGCCAGCAGTGCCTTGGTGACAGACCTGCCCCTCCACTTT
size: -
J: TRBJ1-6
D: -
V: TRBV6-1

CDR3: CASSLGGTLNTEAFF
DNA: TGTGCCAGCAGCCTCGGCGGAACCTTGAACACTGAAGCTTTCTTT
size: -
J: TRBJ1-1
D: -
V: TRBV5-4

CDR3: CASSVRWIDYGYTF
DNA: TGTGCCAGCAGTGTGAGGTGGATTGACTATGGCTACACCTTC
size: few
J: TRBJ1-2
D: -
V: TRBV6-1

CDR3: CASSYRAISYNEQFF
DNA: TGTGCCAGCAGTTACAGGGCAATCTCCTACAATGAGCAGTTCTTC
size: -
J: TRBJ2-1
D: -
V: TRBV6-5

CDR3: CASTGTGYEQYF
DNA: TGTGCCAGCACCGGGACGGGATACGAGCAGTACTTC
size: -
J: TRBJ2-7
D: -
V: TRBV2

CDR3: CASGQGNQGVETQYF
DNA: TGTGCCAGCGGCCAGGGGAATCAGGGGGTGGAGACCCAGTACTTC
size: -
J: TRBJ2-5
D: TRBD1
V: TRBV2

CDR3: CASSLEFGTGELFF
DNA: TGTGCCAGCAGCTTGGAATTTGGCACCGGGGAGCTGTTTTTT
size: -
J: TRBJ2-2
D: -
V: TRBV5-5

CDR3: CASSLQSFDEQFF
DNA: TGCGCCAGCAGCTTGCAGTCGTTCGATGAGCAGTTCTTC
size: -
J: TRBJ2-1
D: -
V: TRBV5-1

CDR3: CASSTGGKNIQYF
DNA: TGTGCCAGCAGTACAGGGGGGAAAAACATTCAGTACTTC
size: -
J: TRBJ2-4
D: TRBD1
V: TRBV2

CDR3: CASSPSQGPQYGYTF
DNA: TGTGCCAGCAGCCCTTCACAGGGCCCTCAATATGGCTACACCTTC
size: -
J: TRBJ1-2
D: -
V: TRBV13

CDR3: CASSYGLAGGSIQYF
DNA: TGTGCCAGCAGTTACGGCCTAGCGGGGGGTAGCATTCAGTACTTC
size: -
J: TRBJ2-4
D: TRBD2
V: TRBV6-5

CDR3: CASSARGGPTGELFF
DNA: TGTGCCAGTAGTGCCCGGGGGGGCCCCACCGGGGAGCTGTTTTTT
size: -
J: TRBJ2-2
D: TRBD2
V: TRBV19

CDR3: CAISEYIQANTGELFF
DNA: TGTGCCATCAGTGAGTATATCCAGGCGAACACCGGGGAGCTGTTTTTT
size: -
J: TRBJ2-2
D: -
V: TRBV10-3

CDR3: CSARPNEQFF
DNA: TGCAGTGCTAGACCCAATGAGCAGTTCTTC
size: -
J: TRBJ2-1
D: -
V: TRBV20-1

CDR3: CASKMEGNTGELFF
DNA: TGTGCCAGCAAAATGGAGGGAAACACCGGGGAGCTGTTTTTT
size: -
J: TRBJ2-2
D: -
V: TRBV6-6

CDR3: CASFLPGQGNYGYTF
DNA: TGTGCCAGCTTTTTACCGGGACAGGGGAACTATGGCTACACCTTC
size: -
J: TRBJ1-2
D: TRBD1
V: TRBV6-6

CDR3: CASSGRREANYGYTF
DNA: TGTGCCAGCAGTGGTCGGCGTGAAGCTAACTATGGCTACACCTTC
size: -
J: TRBJ1-2
D: -
V: TRBV2

CDR3: CASSSNTDNTEAFF
DNA: TGCGCCAGCAGCTCCAACACGGATAACACTGAAGCTTTCTTT
size: -
J: TRBJ1-1
D: -
V: TRBV5-1

CDR3: CASSLAATGGAGNTIYF
DNA: TGTGCCAGCAGCTTAGCGGCGACAGGGGGCGCCGGAAACACCATATATTTT
size: -
J: TRBJ1-3
D: TRBD1
V: TRBV7-2

CDR3: CASSLRTGSYEQYF
DNA: TGTGCCAGCAGTTTAAGGACAGGGTCCTACGAGCAGTACTTC
size: -
J: TRBJ2-7
D: TRBD1
V: TRBV11-3